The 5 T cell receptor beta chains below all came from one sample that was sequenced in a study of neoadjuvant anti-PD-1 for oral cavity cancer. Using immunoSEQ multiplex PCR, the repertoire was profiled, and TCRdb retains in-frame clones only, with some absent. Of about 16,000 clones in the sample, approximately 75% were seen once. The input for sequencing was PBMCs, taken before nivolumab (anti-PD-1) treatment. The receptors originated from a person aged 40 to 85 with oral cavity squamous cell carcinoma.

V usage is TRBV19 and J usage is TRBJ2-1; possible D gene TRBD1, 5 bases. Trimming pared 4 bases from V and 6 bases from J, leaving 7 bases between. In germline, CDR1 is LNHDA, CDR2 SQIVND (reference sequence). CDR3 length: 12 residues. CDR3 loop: CASSRQSNEQFF. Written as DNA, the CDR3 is TGTGCCAGTAGTAGACAGTCCAATGAGCAGTTCTTC.

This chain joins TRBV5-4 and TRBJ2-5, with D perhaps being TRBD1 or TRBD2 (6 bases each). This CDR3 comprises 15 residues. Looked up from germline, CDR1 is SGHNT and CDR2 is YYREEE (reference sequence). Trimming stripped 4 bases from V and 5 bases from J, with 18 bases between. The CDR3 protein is CASSPSGGPGETQYF. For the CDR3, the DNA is TGTGCCAGCAGCCCGTCCGGGGGCCCGGGGGAGACCCAGTACTTC.

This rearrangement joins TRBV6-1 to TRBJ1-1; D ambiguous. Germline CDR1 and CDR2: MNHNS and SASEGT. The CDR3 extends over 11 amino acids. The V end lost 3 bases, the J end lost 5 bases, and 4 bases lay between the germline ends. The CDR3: CASSDITEAFF. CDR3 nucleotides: TGTGCCAGCAGTGATATTACTGAAGCTTTCTTT.

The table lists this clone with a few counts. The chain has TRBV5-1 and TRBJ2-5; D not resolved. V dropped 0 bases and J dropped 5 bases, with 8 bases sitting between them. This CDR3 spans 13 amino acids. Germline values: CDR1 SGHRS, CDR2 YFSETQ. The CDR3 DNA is TGCGCCAGCAGCTTGGACAACGGGGAGACCCAGTACTTC. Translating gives CASSLDNGETQYF.

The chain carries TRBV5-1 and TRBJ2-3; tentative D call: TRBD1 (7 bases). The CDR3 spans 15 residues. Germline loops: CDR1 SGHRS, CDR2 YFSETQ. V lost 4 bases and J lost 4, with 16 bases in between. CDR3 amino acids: CASSPQSRGADTQYF. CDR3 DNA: TGCGCCAGCAGCCCTCAAAGCAGGGGGGCAGATACGCAGTATTTT.